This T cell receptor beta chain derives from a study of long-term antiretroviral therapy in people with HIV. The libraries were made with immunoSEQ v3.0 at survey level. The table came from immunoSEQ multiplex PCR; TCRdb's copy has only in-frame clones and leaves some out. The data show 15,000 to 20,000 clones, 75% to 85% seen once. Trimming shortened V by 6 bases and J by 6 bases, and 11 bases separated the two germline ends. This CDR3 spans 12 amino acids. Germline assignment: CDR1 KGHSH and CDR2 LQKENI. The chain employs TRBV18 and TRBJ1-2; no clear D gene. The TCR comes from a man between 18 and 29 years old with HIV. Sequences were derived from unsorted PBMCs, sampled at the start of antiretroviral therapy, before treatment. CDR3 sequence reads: CASSSRGDGYTF. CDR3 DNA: TGTGCCAGCTCGAGTCGTGGGGATGGCTACACCTTC.